A single sample is the source of the 3 T cell receptor beta chains below, sequenced in a study of T cell repertoires in cytomegalovirus infection. TCRdb re-called the reads with MiXCR, one entry per CDR3 protein. Altogether about 300,000 distinct CDR3 sequences are present, about a tenth being singletons, with the ten largest covering around 2.5%. The sequenced sample consisted of PBMCs. Receptors were obtained from a human donor in good health (CMV status not recorded). Some clones in this sample may be carry-over from other donors' samples.

This clonotype has only a few counts. The rearrangement links TRBV7-9 to TRBJ2-2, with 10 bases lining up with TRBD1. J was trimmed by 1 base and V by 5 bases; bases with no gene match: 7. The CDR3 covers 17 residues. Germline assignment: CDR1 SEHNR and CDR2 FQNEAQ (reference sequence). CDR3 nucleotides: TGTGCCAGCAGCCCGGGACAGGGGACTGAGAACACCGGGGAGCTGTTTTTT. Encoded protein: CASSPGQGTENTGELFF.

This clonotype was recorded many times. The chain recombines TRBV12-3 or TRBV12-4 with TRBJ1-1; D is perhaps TRBD1 (5 bases). The CDR3 is 15 residues long. Deletions cut 6 bases from V and 1 base from J, with 15 bases between. The CDR3 protein is CASSPGGNTNTEAFF. CDR3 DNA sequence: TGTGCCAGCAGCCCCGGGGGAAACACGAACACTGAAGCTTTCTTT.

This clonotype was seen many times. The chain joins TRBV7-2 to TRBJ2-1, with 9 positions matching TRBD2. This CDR3 is built from 15 residues. The germline V gene encodes CDR1 SGHTA and CDR2 FQGNSA. Losses at the gene ends were 2 bases for V and 6 bases for J; bases not matched to a gene: 5. CDR3: CASSLQRGALNEQFF. The CDR3 DNA reads as TGTGCCAGCAGCTTACAGCGGGGGGCCCTCAATGAGCAGTTCTTC.